This T cell receptor (beta chain) was identified in a study of lymphopenia after photon versus proton radiotherapy. General study results and limits: Relative stability marked proton patients; photon patients lost diversity and naive cells.

Assay: immunoSEQ multiplex PCR; the TCRdb copy retains only in-frame clones and omits some. The sample has tens of thousands of clones; roughly 80% are singletons. Regarding this clone: Its matching antigen is unknown.

The V gene end was trimmed by 6 bases and the J gene end by 1 base; junction bases not matched to a gene: 8. This CDR3 spans 15 amino acids. Germline V gene lookup returns CDR1 SGHRS and CDR2 YFSETQ. The starting material was peripheral blood, obtained from a patient treated with proton-based radiotherapy. The chain has TRBV5-1 and TRBJ2-5; TRBD1 agrees at 8 bases. The clonotype was recovered from a woman aged 70-85 years with pancreatic cancer. The CDR3 spells CASTPWTGSQETQYF. In DNA, the CDR3 is TGCGCCAGCACCCCCTGGACAGGGAGCCAAGAGACCCAGTACTTC.